The sequence of this T cell receptor beta chain was determined in a study of cytomegalovirus exposure and HLA in healthy donors. The PCR employed 60 Vbeta primers together with 13 Jbeta primers. Here immunoSEQ multiplex PCR was the method, and the copy in TCRdb shows in-frame clones only, minus some. Counted here are 200,000 to 300,000 clones, roughly 86% occurring once; the ten biggest clones make up 1.5% to 2.5%. The study, taken as a whole, reports: Sequencing likely generated an artifact that appeared as a cluster of highly shared sequence variants. Later, an analysis found that common viral pathogens appeared to be linked with several of the most significant clusters. Later work associated over 15,000 TCR beta sequences with HLA alleles at 0.05 false discovery rate.

Healthy donors of bone marrow made up the group. The CDR3 sequence is 12 residues long. CDR1 ENHRY and CDR2 SYGVKD come from the germline V gene. The ends were cut back, 8 bases at V and 4 bases at J, with 12 bases in the middle. Concerning this clone itself: Its antigen is not identified.

The TCR comes from a middle-aged woman in good health and CMV-seropositive. The chain uses TRBV10-3 and TRBJ2-7; possibly TRBD1 for D (6 bases). Sequenced: PBMCs. This CDR3 reads CAISPGEYEQYF. Written as DNA, the CDR3 is TGTGCCATCTCTCCAGGGGAATACGAGCAGTACTTC.